The 20 T cell receptor beta chains listed next were all sequenced from one sample in a study of early T cells in non-severe SARS-CoV-2 infection (dated by TCRdb to about 2021). Library preparation was by 5' RACE. The instrument was a NextSeq 500. TCRdb reprocessing: public reads trimmed at Q25 with fastp, clones called with MiXCR, in-frame beta chains kept. When rows share a CDR3 protein, they turn into one entry using the most common DNA and genes. This sample is represented by roughly 80,000 distinct CDR3 sequences; around 10% of them were singletons. 12% of the sample belongs to the ten largest clones. The sample was whole blood, taken at baseline. These TCRs come from an adult who was a healthcare worker with PCR-confirmed SARS-CoV-2 infection or an uninfected control (not recorded which).

The chain employs TRBV11-2 and TRBJ1-2; D is possibly TRBD1 (5 bases). V lost 1 base and J 2 bases, leaving 5 bases between the germline ends. This CDR3 has 13 residues. The germline CDR1 and CDR2 sequences are SGHAT and FQNNGV. CDR3 in DNA: TGTGCCAGCAGCTTAGGGGGGAACTATGGCTACACCTTC. Translated, it gives CASSLGGNYGYTF.

The V call is TRBV6-1, the J call TRBJ1-6; TRBD1 might be the D (6 bases). Germline V gene data show CDR1 as MNHNS and CDR2 as SASEGT. The CDR3 sequence is 14 residues long. V lost 4 bases, J lost 10 bases, and 14 bases lay in between. The CDR3 region is CASSVNGGGSPLHF. The CDR3, as DNA: TGTGCCAGCAGTGTCAATGGGGGCGGATCACCCCTCCACTTT.

This clonotype was seen ten or more times. V usage is TRBV14 and J usage is TRBJ1-6, with 7 bases matching TRBD1. This CDR3 spans 14 amino acids. The germline gives CDR1 SGHDN, CDR2 FVKESK. V trimming: 4 bases; J trimming: 10 bases; junction bases outside the gene matches: 7. The CDR3 sequence is CASSPRQGRSPLHF. The CDR3 bases are TGTGCCAGCAGCCCTCGACAGGGTCGGTCACCCCTCCACTTT. Complete variable domain (other parts from reference TRBV14 and TRBJ1-6): EAGVTQFPSHSVIEKGQTVTLRCDPISGHDNLYWYRRVMGKEIKFLLHFVKESKQDESGMPNNRFLAERTGGTYSTLKVQPAELEDSGVYFCASSPRQGRSPLHFGNGTRLTVT.

This clonotype has at least ten counts. The chain carries TRBV28 and TRBJ1-2; 7 nucleotides match TRBD1. V was pared by 6 bases and J by 4 bases, with 5 bases of the junction left unmatched. Looked up from germline, CDR1 is MDHEN and CDR2 is SYDVKM. CDR3 length: 13 amino acids. CDR3 protein: CASRAGTAYGYTF. Written as DNA, the CDR3 is TGTGCCAGCAGGGCCGGGACAGCCTATGGCTACACCTTC.

This clonotype occurred a few times. The gene calls are TRBV4-1 and TRBJ2-3, with TRBD1 matching over 7 bases. CDR3 length equals 13 residues. Germline CDR1 and CDR2: MGHRA and YSYEKL. J gave up 4 bases and V 3 bases, and 1 base lay outside the gene matches. CDR3 nucleotide sequence: TGCGCCAGCAGCCAGCAGGGGGCAGATACGCAGTATTTT. Protein product: CASSQQGADTQYF.

This clonotype was counted a few times. The chain uses TRBV12-3 or TRBV12-4 and TRBJ1-1; D is unclear. V was trimmed by 7 bases and J by 3 bases, leaving 15 bases between them. The CDR3 loop spans 14 amino acids. As DNA, the CDR3 is TGTGCCAGCACTCAGCGACGTGGGCACACTGAAGCTTTCTTT. Protein sequence: CASTQRRGHTEAFF.

This clonotype was counted only a few times. This chain joins TRBV3-1 and TRBJ1-5, with D maybe TRBD1 (6 bases). The CDR3 sequence is 14 residues long. Germline V gene lookup returns CDR1 LGHDT and CDR2 YNNKEL (reference sequence). The V end was cut by 5 bases, the J end by 4 bases, with 12 bases between. The DNA for the CDR3 is TGTGCCAGCAGCTACCAGGGGCAAAATCAGCCCCAGCATTTT. Its protein product is CASSYQGQNQPQHF.

This clonotype was detected a few times. The J gene is TRBJ1-4, the V gene TRBV7-9, with a possible D match to TRBD1 (5 bases). CDR1 is SEHNR and CDR2 is FQNEAQ in the germline V gene (reference sequence). The V and J ends lost 3 bases and 5 bases respectively, with 16 bases between them. The CDR3 is 16 amino acids. As DNA, the CDR3 is TGTGCCAGCAGCTTCTTTCCGGGGCGGAGGAATGAAAAACTGTTTTTT. Residues: CASSFFPGRRNEKLFF. The full variable domain, with the rest looked up from reference TRBV7-9 and TRBJ1-4, is DTGVSQNPRHKITKRGQNVTFRCDPISEHNRLYWYRQTLGQGPEFLTYFQNEAQLEKSRLLSDRFSAERPKGSFSTLEIQRTEQGDSAMYLCASSFFPGRRNEKLFFGSGTQLSVL.

This clonotype appeared a few times. V gene TRBV5-4 combines with J gene TRBJ1-1; 9 bases fit TRBD1. Trimming took 3 bases from V and 7 from J; bases not matched to a gene: 7. This CDR3 contains 14 residues. Per germline, CDR1 SGHNT and CDR2 YYREEE (reference sequence). The CDR3 protein is CASSWGTGRGEAFF. DNA for the CDR3: TGTGCCAGCAGCTGGGGGACAGGGAGAGGTGAAGCTTTCTTT. The variable domain in full, completed from reference TRBV5-4 and TRBJ1-1, reads ETGVTQSPTHLIKTRGQQVTLRCSSQSGHNTVSWYQQALGQGPQFIFQYYREEENGRGNFPPRFSGLQFPNYSSELNVNALELDDSALYLCASSWGTGRGEAFFGQGTRLTVV.

There are a few counts of this clonotype. The J gene is TRBJ2-2, the V gene TRBV5-1, with 9 bases matching TRBD2. Trimming took 4 bases from V and 6 from J; bases not matched to a gene: 7. This CDR3 spans 15 amino acids. Germline CDR1 is SGHRS and CDR2 is YFSETQ. Written as DNA, the CDR3 is TGCGCCAGCAGCCCAACGGGACTAGCCCCCGGGGAGCTGTTTTTT. This encodes CASSPTGLAPGELFF.

This clonotype has a handful of counts. The junction does not match germline at one end; this may be a read error. The chain carries TRBV6-1 and TRBJ1-1, with D perhaps matching TRBD1 (5 bases). CDR1 MNHNS and CDR2 SASEGT come from the germline V gene. This CDR3 spans 14 amino acids. In nucleotides, the CDR3 is TGTGCCAGCAGTGATCGGGGCCCGAACACTGAAGTTTTCTTT. Its translation is CASSDRGPNTEVFF.

This clonotype has a handful of counts. CDR3 sequence (DNA): TGTGCCAGCTCAAATTCACGAACAGGGAACTATGGCTACACCTTC. Translation: CASSNSRTGNYGYTF. The genes are TRBV18 and TRBJ1-2; weak D call: TRBD1 (6 bases). This CDR3 has 15 residues. Germline V gene data show CDR1 as KGHSH and CDR2 as LQKENI. The V and J ends lost 5 bases and 2 bases respectively, with 15 bases between them.

The chain links TRBV28 to TRBJ2-3, with D maybe TRBD2 (5 bases). Germline V gene lookup returns CDR1 MDHEN and CDR2 SYDVKM. Trimming shortened V by 3 bases and J by 0 bases, and 13 bases separated the two germline ends. This CDR3 has 16 amino acids. CDR3 nucleotide sequence: TGTGCCAGCAGTTTTGGGCATAGGACTAGCACAGATACGCAGTATTTT. It yields the protein CASSFGHRTSTDTQYF.

With regard to this clonotype: A much larger clone lies one base from this, so it may be a read error. The chain employs TRBV29-1 and TRBJ2-2; TRBD1 agrees at 12 bases. This CDR3 is 18 amino acids long. Germline CDR1 SQVTM, CDR2 ANQGSEA. CDR3: CSVQQGTGTGGVTGELIF. CDR3 bases: TGCAGCGTTCAACAGGGAACCGGGACAGGGGGCGTCACCGGGGAGCTGATTTTT.

This clonotype was counted many times. The V gene is TRBV20-1, the J gene TRBJ1-1; D perhaps matches TRBD1 (5 bases). The CDR3 contains 16 residues. Germline V lookup: CDR1 DFQATT, CDR2 SNEGSKA (reference sequence). V lost 0 bases to trimming and J lost 4 bases, with 18 bases between them. This chain's CDR3 is CSARDVRTQGGTEAFF. CDR3 coding DNA: TGCAGTGCTAGAGACGTACGAACCCAGGGAGGCACTGAAGCTTTCTTT.

A few counts support this clonotype. V usage is TRBV11-1 and J usage is TRBJ2-7; no definite D call. CDR1 and CDR2 (germline): SGHAT, FQDESV (reference sequence). CDR3 size: 12 residues. V gave up 1 base and J gave up 2 bases, with 3 bases separating them. The CDR3 DNA reads TGTGCCAGCAGCTTAGGCACCTACGAGCAGTACTTC. Its protein is CASSLGTYEQYF.

This clonotype was found a few times. The chain uses TRBV7-8 and TRBJ1-5; TRBD1 aligns across 9 bases. The CDR3 sequence is 13 residues long. V lost 4 bases to trimming and J lost 6 bases; unmatched junction nucleotides: 1. Germline assignment: CDR1 SGHVS and CDR2 FQNEAQ. The CDR3 DNA reads TGTGCCAGCAGCTGGGACAGGGCTCAGCCCCAGCATTTT. Protein product: CASSWDRAQPQHF.

The table lists this clonotype with many counts. The V and J genes are TRBV6-1 and TRBJ2-2; D is undetermined. V lost 4 bases and J lost 5, with 5 bases in between. The CDR3 is 12 amino acids. Looked up from germline, CDR1 is MNHNS and CDR2 is SASEGT. The CDR3 DNA follows: TGTGCCAGCAGTGTGCGGACCGGGGAGCTGTTTTTT. Its translation is CASSVRTGELFF.

The table lists this clonotype with many counts. The chain joins TRBV5-1 to TRBJ2-3; 13 positions agree with TRBD2. V was pared by 4 bases and J by 1 base, with 3 bases of the junction left unmatched. Germline CDR1 SGHRS, CDR2 YFSETQ. The CDR3 is 16 residues long. The CDR3 DNA sequence: TGCGCCAGCAGCATCGGACTAGCGGGGGGCACAGATACGCAGTATTTT. Amino acid sequence: CASSIGLAGGTDTQYF. Combining the CDR3 with reference TRBV5-1 and TRBJ2-3 gives the whole variable domain KAGVTQTPRYLIKTRGQQVTLSCSPISGHRSVSWYQQTPGQGLQFLFEYFSETQRNKGNFPGRFSGRQFSNSRSEMNVSTLELGDSALYLCASSIGLAGGTDTQYFGPGTRLTVL.

This chain connects TRBV5-4 to TRBJ2-3, with a weak D call TRBD2 (5 bases). The length of the CDR3 is 14 residues. Germline CDR1 SGHNT, CDR2 YYREEE (reference sequence). Trimming took 3 bases from V and 2 from J, leaving 10 bases between them. The CDR3 coding sequence is TGTGCCAGCAGCTCTTGGGGAGACACAGATACGCAGTATTTT. This encodes CASSSWGDTDTQYF.